This T cell receptor (beta chain) was identified in a study of T cells in Graves' hyperthyroidism and ophthalmopathy. Study context: Once the initial diagnosis was made, peripheral blood was obtained before any treatment.

Amplification of TCR beta CDR3 regions used RNA as the template. HTBI primers were used for first-round RT-PCR of the TCR CDR3. One entry per CDR3 protein, called by TCRdb with MiXCR from the multiplex PCR reads. The table lists about 410,000 distinct CDR3 sequences, around 15% of them singletons, with roughly a fifth in the top ten. Trimming shortened V by 0 bases and J by 5 bases, and 13 bases separated the two germline ends. The CDR3 length is 14 residues. Germline assignment: CDR1 DFQATT and CDR2 SNEGSKA (reference sequence). This clonotype was detected ten times or more. Material: blood. This receptor was obtained from a woman under 40 with Graves' ophthalmopathy. This chain links TRBV20-1 with TRBJ2-5; D gene ambiguous. This CDR3 reads CSARDLRAGETQYF. The DNA for the CDR3 is TGCAGTGCTAGAGATCTCCGCGCCGGGGAGACCCAGTACTTC.